Shown below are 25 T cell receptor beta chains from a single sample sequenced in a study of Ad26.COV2.S vaccination and SARS-CoV-2 variants. The sample's treatment: some 20 received Ad26.COV2.S at low or high dose, single or two shots; roughly 5 received placebo; per-sample allocation not given. Collection of the samples took place on day 63 after the first injection of vaccine or placebo. Clones were sequenced by immunoSEQ multiplex PCR, and TCRdb holds only the in-frame ones, with some missing. The table lists roughly 680,000 clones, roughly nine tenths of them singletons. Source: peripheral blood, taken in a trial of Ad26.COV2.S vaccine versus placebo. The receptors here all came from a person aged 18-60 years who received the Ad26.COV2.S COVID-19 vaccine or a placebo.

The chain employs TRBV5-1 and TRBJ1-6, with D perhaps matching TRBD1 (6 bases). CDR1 SGHRS and CDR2 YFSETQ come from the germline V gene. Trimming shortened V by 4 bases and J by 0 bases, and 14 bases separated the two germline ends. This CDR3 is 17 amino acids long. CDR3 protein: CASSTRQDLSYNSPLHF. The CDR3 DNA reads TGCGCCAGCAGCACAAGACAGGACCTCTCCTATAATTCACCCCTCCACTTT.

This chain connects TRBV7-3 to TRBJ2-3; 11 bases map to TRBD2. Germline values: CDR1 SGHTA, CDR2 FQGTGA. This CDR3 is built from 16 residues. The ends lost 5 bases at V and 4 bases at J; junction bases unmatched: 8. The CDR3 sequence: CASSTRLAGKPDTQYF. CDR3 DNA sequence: TGTGCCAGCAGCACCCGACTAGCGGGGAAACCAGATACGCAGTATTTT.

The J gene is TRBJ1-1, the V gene TRBV5-1; 7 nucleotides match TRBD1. Germline loops: CDR1 SGHRS, CDR2 YFSETQ. This CDR3 region has 15 residues. V gave up 4 bases and J gave up 1 base; unmatched junction bases: 7. As DNA, the CDR3 is TGCGCCAGCAGCGAAACAGGGGCCGGGAACACTGAAGCTTTCTTT. It specifies CASSETGAGNTEAFF.

This chain joins TRBV12-3 or TRBV12-4 and TRBJ2-7, with D possibly being TRBD2 (5 bases). Between the trimmed V and J ends, which lost 6 bases and 7 bases, there was a span of 10 bases. This CDR3 contains 11 residues. CDR3 coding DNA: TGTGCCAGCAGCCTTCGGAGGGAGCAGTACTTC. It yields the protein CASSLRREQYF.

This clone has only one observation. The rearrangement uses TRBV3-1 (or the pseudogene TRBV3-2) and TRBJ1-6; D perhaps matches TRBD1 (5 bases). CDR1 and CDR2 (germline): LGHDT, YNNKEL (reference sequence). Trimming removed 4 bases from V and 4 bases from J, with 17 bases in between. This CDR3 has 17 residues. The CDR3 sequence is CASSPRRGELYNSPLHF. Written as DNA, the CDR3 is TGTGCCAGCAGCCCCCGGCGGGGGGAATTATATAATTCACCCCTCCACTTT.

The rearrangement uses TRBV6-5 and TRBJ2-2; D possibly corresponds to TRBD1 (6 bases). V was pared by 2 bases and J by 8 bases, with 9 bases between. From germline, CDR1 is MNHEY and CDR2 SVGAGI. The CDR3 is 13 amino acids. DNA for the CDR3: TGTGCCAGCAGTTACAGGGGGTTTGGGGAGCTGTTTTTT. It is translated as CASSYRGFGELFF.

The CDR3 sequence: CASSLASDRGLLGTGELFF. CDR3 bases: TGCGCCAGCAGCTTGGCTTCGGACAGGGGGTTGTTAGGCACCGGGGAGCTGTTTTTT. The J gene is TRBJ2-2, the V gene TRBV5-1; 10 nucleotides agree with TRBD1. The CDR3 extends over 19 amino acids. Losses at the gene ends were 0 bases for V and 4 bases for J; bases not matched to a gene: 12. Germline V lookup: CDR1 SGHRS, CDR2 YFSETQ.

J is TRBJ1-1 and V is TRBV2; no reliable D call. With 6 bases removed from V and 8 bases from J, the gap between germline ends came to 10 bases. The germline V gene has CDR1 SNHLY and CDR2 FYNNEI. The CDR3 has 11 amino acids. The CDR3 DNA reads as TGTGCCAGCAGGTCCACACCAGAAGCTTTCTTT. This sequence encodes CASRSTPEAFF.

The CDR3 DNA follows: TGTGCCAGTACTCTAAGGGACCAGCCCCAGCATTTT. Encoded protein: CASTLRDQPQHF. The chain combines TRBV19 with TRBJ1-5; possibly TRBD1 for D (5 bases). CDR1 is LNHDA and CDR2 is SQIVND in the germline V gene (reference sequence). The CDR3 spans 12 residues. The germline V and J ends were trimmed by 7 bases and 7 bases, with 11 bases remaining between them.

The chain combines TRBV12-5 with TRBJ1-5; D not resolved. Germline assignment: CDR1 LGHNT and CDR2 FRNRAP. V shed 7 bases and J shed 4 bases, with 14 bases lying between them. The length of the CDR3 is 14 residues. Here the CDR3 DNA reads TGTGCTAGTGCCTTGCCTCTTTCAAATCAGCCCCAGCATTTT. This encodes CASALPLSNQPQHF.

The CDR3 nucleotides read TGTGCCAGCAGCCAATACGCGGGGGGCTTTTACGAGCAGTACTTC. As protein: CASSQYAGGFYEQYF. The rearrangement uses TRBV3-1 (or the pseudogene TRBV3-2) and TRBJ2-7; 8 nucleotides match TRBD2. The trim removed 2 bases at V and 4 bases at J, leaving 7 bases unmatched. Germline lookup yields CDR1 LGHDT and CDR2 YNNKEL (reference sequence). This CDR3 is built from 15 residues.

Only one count was recorded for this clone. This chain connects TRBV5-4 to TRBJ2-3, with TRBD2 identical over 9 bases. Germline V gives CDR1 SGHNT, CDR2 YYREEE (reference sequence). V trimming: 4 bases; J trimming: 2 bases; junction bases outside the gene matches: 5. CDR3 length: 15 residues. The DNA for the CDR3 is TGTGCCAGCAGCGCGGGACTAGCAGACACAGATACGCAGTATTTT. Translating it yields CASSAGLADTDTQYF.

This chain links TRBV7-8 with TRBJ1-2; 9 bases are shared with TRBD1. With V trimmed by 4 bases and J by 5 bases, 8 bases remained unmatched. The CDR3 spans 15 residues. CDR1 and CDR2 (germline): SGHVS, FQNEAQ. The CDR3 is CASSSTAGTGYGYTF. The CDR3 coding sequence is TGTGCCAGCAGCTCCACGGCCGGGACAGGGTATGGCTACACCTTC.

The chain is built from TRBV2 and TRBJ2-3; TRBD1 aligns across 8 bases. J was trimmed by 8 bases and V by 11 bases; bases with no gene match: 12. This CDR3 has 13 residues. Looked up from germline, CDR1 is SNHLY and CDR2 is FYNNEI. CDR3 protein: CARRAGGAPTQYF. DNA of the CDR3: TGTGCCCGACGGGCAGGGGGCGCTCCTACGCAGTATTTT.

The rearrangement links TRBV6-5 to TRBJ2-1; D is ambiguous. Trimming shortened V by 2 bases and J by 7 bases, and 3 bases separated the two germline ends. Germline assignment: CDR1 MNHEY and CDR2 SVGAGI. The CDR3 sequence is 11 residues long. CDR3 residues: CASSYLNEQFF. DNA of the CDR3: TGTGCCAGCAGTTACCTGAATGAGCAGTTCTTC.

This chain connects TRBV7-2 to TRBJ2-1, with 9 bases matching TRBD2. The germline gives CDR1 SGHTA, CDR2 FQGNSA. Losses at the gene ends were 0 bases for V and 4 bases for J; bases not matched to a gene: 4. This CDR3 is 16 amino acids long. As DNA, the CDR3 is TGTGCCAGCAGCTTAGCGGGACTAGCCGCTTACAATGAGCAGTTCTTC. Residues: CASSLAGLAAYNEQFF.

The chain is built from TRBV9 and TRBJ2-3; D remains unclear. CDR1 and CDR2 from the germline V gene are SGDLS and YYNGEE. The V and J ends lost 0 bases and 3 bases respectively, with 11 bases between them. The length of the CDR3 is 15 residues. The CDR3 reads CASSVESIPTDTQYF. DNA for the CDR3: TGTGCCAGCAGCGTAGAGTCCATCCCGACAGATACGCAGTATTTT.

The genes are TRBV24-1 and TRBJ2-1; TRBD1 is a possible D gene (6 bases). Germline assignment: CDR1 KGHDR and CDR2 SFDVKD. This CDR3 is built from 16 residues. V dropped 2 bases and J dropped 2 bases, with 12 bases sitting between them. The CDR3 nucleotides are TGTGCCACCAGTGATTCCGGGACAAATACCTACAATGAGCAGTTCTTC. Its protein is CATSDSGTNTYNEQFF.

This clone was seen once. The chain links TRBV29-1 to TRBJ2-5, with 7 bases that match TRBD2. CDR3 size: 15 residues. Germline V CDR1 and CDR2: SQVTM, ANQGSEA. V dropped 3 bases and J dropped 1; count of bases not matched to a gene: 8. Here the CDR3 DNA reads TGCAGCGTTGAGGCCGGGGGAGGGGTCCAAGAGACCCAGTACTTC. Translation: CSVEAGGGVQETQYF. The variable domain in full, completed from reference TRBV29-1 and TRBJ2-5, reads SAVISQKPSRDICQRGTSLTIQCQVDSQVTMMFWYRQQPGQSLTLIATANQGSEATYESGFVIDKFPISRPNLTFSTLTVSNMSPEDSSIYLCSVEAGGGVQETQYFGPGTRLLVL.

This chain uses TRBV7-9 with TRBJ2-4; 7 nucleotides match TRBD1. The CDR3 has 15 amino acids. From germline, CDR1 is SEHNR and CDR2 FQNEAQ (reference sequence). The J segment lost 2 bases and the V segment lost 5 bases, leaving 6 bases of the junction unmatched. The CDR3 nucleotides read TGTGCCAGCAGCCCGGACAGGTTAACCAAAAACATTCAGTACTTC. It codes for CASSPDRLTKNIQYF.

This clone came up once. This chain joins TRBV30 and TRBJ2-4; TRBD1 matches at 7 bases. The CDR3 is 13 residues long. J lost 1 base, V lost 7 bases, and 4 bases had no gene match. From germline, CDR1 is GTSNPN and CDR2 SVGIG (reference sequence). As DNA, the CDR3 is TGTGCCTTACTACAGGGGGCCAAAAACATTCAGTACTTC. Translating it yields CALLQGAKNIQYF. The entire variable domain, with the rest obtained from reference TRBV30 and TRBJ2-4, is as follows: SQTIHQWPATLVQPVGSPLSLECTVEGTSNPNLYWYRQAAGRGLQLLFYSVGIGQISSEVPQNLSASRPQDRQFILSSKKLLLSDSGFYLCALLQGAKNIQYFGAGTRLSVL.

This clone was counted once. The chain is built from TRBV3-1 (or the pseudogene TRBV3-2) and TRBJ1-1; 11 nucleotides agree with TRBD1. Trimming removed 5 bases from V and 10 bases from J; junction bases left unmatched: 9. Germline CDR1 reads LGHDT; CDR2 reads YNNKEL (reference sequence). The CDR3 loop spans 14 amino acids. This chain's CDR3 is CASSSGQGASLAFF. The CDR3 DNA reads TGTGCCAGCAGCTCCGGACAGGGGGCTTCGTTAGCTTTCTTT.

For this clone: Different DNA sequences within this sample yield the same CDR3. The gene calls are TRBV6-5 and TRBJ2-3; D gene ambiguous. CDR1 MNHEY and CDR2 SVGAGI come from the germline V gene. The CDR3 covers 11 residues. V lost 4 bases to trimming and J lost 6 bases, with 5 bases between them. CDR3 coding DNA: TGTGCCAGCAGTTCCAGTGATACGCAGTATTTT. It is translated as CASSSSDTQYF.

This clone was recorded at least ten times. V and J are TRBV19 and TRBJ1-5; a possible D gene is TRBD1 (5 bases). The CDR3 has 15 residues. Germline values: CDR1 LNHDA, CDR2 SQIVND (reference sequence). Between the trimmed V and J ends, which lost 1 base and 0 bases, there was a span of 7 bases. The CDR3 nucleotides are TGTGCCAGTAGTATAGTCAGGGATAGCAATCAGCCCCAGCATTTT. Protein: CASSIVRDSNQPQHF.

The chain has TRBV7-9 and TRBJ2-3, with TRBD1 matching 8 bases. The CDR3 consists of 15 residues. J gave up 4 bases and V 5 bases, and 8 bases lay outside the gene matches. CDR1 SEHNR and CDR2 FQNEAQ come from the germline V gene (reference sequence). For the CDR3, the DNA is TGTGCCAGCAGCCCAGGACAGGGAGGCGCAGATACGCAGTATTTT. It is translated as CASSPGQGGADTQYF.